One TCR beta chain is described in this entry. The entry originates in a study of cytomegalovirus exposure and HLA in healthy donors. This CDR3 is 13 amino acids long. Germline loops: CDR1 SGHRS, CDR2 YFSETQ. The trim removed 2 bases at V and 8 bases at J, leaving 4 bases unmatched. 13 Jbeta primers and 60 Vbeta primers were used for the PCR. TCRdb keeps only in-frame clones here, not all; method: immunoSEQ multiplex PCR. The data contain 150,000 to 200,000 clones, roughly four fifths of them singletons. Material: PBMCs. The chain has TRBV5-1 and TRBJ1-2; 9 nucleotides match TRBD1. This TCR was recovered from a young man in good health and CMV-seronegative. CDR3 region: CASSLGTGFGYTF. CDR3 in DNA: TGCGCCAGCAGCTTAGGGACAGGGTTCGGCTACACCTTC.